This TCR beta chain originates from a study of identical twins (dated by TCRdb to between 2015 and 2016). About the full investigation: To test whether fetal clonotypes persist, this study deep-sequenced TCR alpha and beta repertoires from monozygotic twins, from unrelated adults of various ages, and from cord blood. To rule out contamination, the twin experiments were replicated at different times with different library preparation protocols.

All donors were healthy Caucasians. The study also sequenced three unrelated non-twin adults: a male aged 18 to 29, a male aged 50 to 60 and a female aged 50 to 60. Using Miltenyi CD45RO+ enrichment and human naive T-cell isolation kits, memory (CD45RO+) and naive T cells were isolated from PBMC. There are a few counts of this clonotype. The antigen it binds to is not known. It has no much larger one-base neighbor in the sample; base qualities were not kept. Libraries were prepared through 5' RACE. Sequenced on an Illumina HiSeq 2000. A universal primer binding site was added through template switching, and the final cDNA carried a unique molecular identifier so that TCR cDNA molecules could be counted accurately. Specific primers in the conserved constant-segment region were used to synthesize first-strand cDNA for TCR alpha and beta chains. Each cDNA library was double barcoded, with a SMART-Mk sample barcode plus Illumina barcodes, to control for contamination. TruSeq adapter sequences along with Illumina sample barcodes were introduced in two successive PCR steps. TCR alpha and beta cDNA libraries were sequenced on the Illumina HiSeq platform with custom primers. The published analysis was carried out like this. MiGEC processed the raw reads to extract unique molecular identifiers, while MiXCR was used to determine the CDR3 positions. Recombination models were inferred per individual with the repgenHMM and IGoR tools using an EM algorithm. Shared clonotypes were analyzed with the tcR package in R, and sharing was normalized by the product of cloneset sizes. Out-of-frame nonproductive sequences were analyzed to study raw recombination free of thymic and clonal selection effects. The public sequencing data were trimmed at Q25 with fastp and processed into clonotypes with MiXCR by TCRdb, which kept only in-frame beta chains. Rows are combined by CDR3 protein, so each entry shows the most common genes and DNA. The authors' filters were not applied to this entry. Recorded for this sample are fewer than 450,000 distinct CDR3 sequences; around 9% of them occurred a single time. The top ten clonotypes cover about 9.1% of the sample.

V trim: 6 bases; J trim: 6 bases; unmatched bases: 5. From the cysteine through the valine, the CDR3 covers 13 amino acids. Only the CDR3 region is kept as DNA, spanning 39 bases read in frame from base 1. What the research found in general, with its limitations: Compared with coincidental sharing between unrelated individuals, out-of-frame TCR alpha sequences shared between twins showed an excess of sequences with low generation probability. Because the same donors could not be followed over many years, the conclusions depended on cross-sectional statistical analysis. Out-of-frame TCR alpha sharing in monozygotic twins was systematically underestimated by recombination models, whereas sharing between unrelated individuals was in agreement with the recombination models. A weaker excess of twin sharing was found in beta out-of-frame sequences because the signal-to-noise ratio was lowered by fewer shared sequences. Zero-insertion analyses could be partly confounded by invariant T cells such as MAIT and iNKT, although diverse VJ usage argued against such confounding for most clonotypes. Fewer insertions were carried by abundant cord blood beta clonotypes; a weaker similar trend was observed in young adult naive repertoires, while no such trend was observed in memory repertoires.

The receptor chain draws on TRBV12-3 or TRBV12-4 and TRBJ2-7; 10 bases in between match TRBD1. This TCR was sampled from a woman aged 50 to 60 in good health. Sequencing was carried out using naive T cells sorted from blood. The cell subset or site label, as the study defines it: cells isolated with a human naive T-cell isolation kit. The CDR3 protein: CASSYGTGAEQYV. The DNA sequence follows: TGTGCCAGCAGCTACGGGACAGGGGCCGAGCAGTACGTC.